The entry that follows covers one T cell receptor beta chain sequence. The data derive from a study of blood T cell repertoires in COVID-19. Across the whole study: Samples representing acute and convalescent COVID-19 were sourced from the United States, Italy and Spain. Sample material is recorded as cDNA or gDNA derived from T cells, B-cell-depleted T cells, or PBMCs.

The authors' processing: Using reference gene primer amplification, nucleated cell counts were estimated. The data were produced by immunoSEQ multiplex PCR, yet TCRdb's version contains in-frame clones alone and is incomplete. Clone size and V and J calls were adopted from that table, with D and trimming inferred from the DNA. This sample has around 70,000 clones, with around nine tenths found just once. Sequencing was done on a sample of peripheral blood. This clonotype was obtained from a man aged 50-59 years with acute or convalescent COVID-19.

The chain's CDR3 is CAISLAGENTEAFF. The CDR3 bases are TGTGCCATCAGCCTCGCGGGTGAAAACACTGAAGCTTTCTTT. The J gene is TRBJ1-1, the V gene TRBV10-3; no clear D gene. Trimming left V 6 bases short and J 2 bases short, with 13 bases between. From germline, CDR1 is ENHRY and CDR2 SYGVKD. This CDR3 has 14 residues.